This entry features one T cell receptor (beta chain) sequence. This table comes from immunoSEQ multiplex PCR, and its TCRdb copy is limited to in-frame clones, with some not included. This sample has around 130,000 clones; over 75% occur once, and the top ten carry approximately 4.5%. V was shortened by 0 bases and J by 7 bases, with 10 bases between the two germline ends. This CDR3 has 14 residues. CDR1 is LNHDA, CDR2 SQIVND, per germline (reference sequence). This specimen comes from a study of blood T cell repertoires in COVID-19. Study-level background: There were acute and convalescent COVID-19 samples, and they came from the United States, Italy and Spain.

The sample taken for sequencing was peripheral blood. V and J are TRBV19 and TRBJ1-5; the D gene is possibly TRBD1 (6 bases). This TCR was recovered from a woman aged 70-85 years with acute or convalescent COVID-19. The CDR3 DNA follows: TGTGCCAGTAGTATAGAGGGCAGGGGACAGCCCCAGCATTTT. Protein sequence: CASSIEGRGQPQHF.